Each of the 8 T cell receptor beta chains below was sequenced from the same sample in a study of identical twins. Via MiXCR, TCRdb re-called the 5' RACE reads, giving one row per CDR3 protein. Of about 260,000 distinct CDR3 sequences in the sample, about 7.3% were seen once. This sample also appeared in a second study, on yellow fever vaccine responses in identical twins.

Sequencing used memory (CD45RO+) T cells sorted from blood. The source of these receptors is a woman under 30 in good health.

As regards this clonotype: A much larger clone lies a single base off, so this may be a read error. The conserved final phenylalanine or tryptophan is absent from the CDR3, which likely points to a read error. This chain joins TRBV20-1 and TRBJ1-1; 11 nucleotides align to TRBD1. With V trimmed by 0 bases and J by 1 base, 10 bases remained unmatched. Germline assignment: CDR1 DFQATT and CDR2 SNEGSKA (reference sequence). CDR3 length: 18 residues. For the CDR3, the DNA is TGCAGTGCTAGAGATCGAGCTCGGACAGGGGGCGCGAACACTGAAGCTTTCTAT. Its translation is CSARDRARTGGANTEAFY.

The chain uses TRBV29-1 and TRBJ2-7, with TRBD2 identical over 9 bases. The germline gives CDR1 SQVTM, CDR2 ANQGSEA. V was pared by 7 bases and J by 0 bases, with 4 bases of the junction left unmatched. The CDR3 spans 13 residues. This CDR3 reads CSAAGGSSYEQYF. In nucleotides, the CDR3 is TGCAGCGCCGCGGGGGGGAGCTCCTACGAGCAGTACTTC.

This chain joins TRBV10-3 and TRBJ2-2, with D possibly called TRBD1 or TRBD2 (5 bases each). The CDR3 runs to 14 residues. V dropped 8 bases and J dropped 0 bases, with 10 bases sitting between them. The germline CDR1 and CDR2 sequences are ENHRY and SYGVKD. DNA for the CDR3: TGTGCCATCGCCGGGACGACGAACACCGGGGAGCTGTTTTTT. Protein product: CAIAGTTNTGELFF.

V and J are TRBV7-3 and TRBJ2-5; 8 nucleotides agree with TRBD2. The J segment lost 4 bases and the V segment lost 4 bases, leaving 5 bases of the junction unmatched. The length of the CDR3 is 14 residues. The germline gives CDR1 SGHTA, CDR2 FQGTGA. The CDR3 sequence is CASSSRAGAETQYF. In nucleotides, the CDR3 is TGTGCCAGCAGCTCCCGAGCGGGAGCAGAGACCCAGTACTTC.

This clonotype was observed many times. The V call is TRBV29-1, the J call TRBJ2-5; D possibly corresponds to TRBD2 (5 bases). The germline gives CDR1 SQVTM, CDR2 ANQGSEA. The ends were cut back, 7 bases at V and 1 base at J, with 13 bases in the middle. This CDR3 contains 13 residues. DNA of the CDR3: TGCAGCGCCCGATCGGGAAGCCAAGAGACCCAGTACTTC. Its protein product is CSARSGSQETQYF.

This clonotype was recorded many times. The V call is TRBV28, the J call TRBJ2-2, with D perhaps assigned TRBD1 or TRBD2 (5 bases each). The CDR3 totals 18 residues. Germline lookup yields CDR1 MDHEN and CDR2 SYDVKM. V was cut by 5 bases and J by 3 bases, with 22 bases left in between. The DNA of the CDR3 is TGTGCCAGCAGTACACCCTCCGGGACGGGCGGGTACACCGGGGAGCTGTTTTTT. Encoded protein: CASSTPSGTGGYTGELFF.

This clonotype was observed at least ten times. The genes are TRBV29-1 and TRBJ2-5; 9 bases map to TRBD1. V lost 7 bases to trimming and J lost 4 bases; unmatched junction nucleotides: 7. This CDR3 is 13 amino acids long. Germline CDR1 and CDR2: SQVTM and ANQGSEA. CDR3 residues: CSGTGGMRETQYF. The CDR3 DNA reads TGCAGCGGTACAGGGGGCATGCGAGAGACCCAGTACTTC. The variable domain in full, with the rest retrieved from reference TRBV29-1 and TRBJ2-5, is SAVISQKPSRDICQRGTSLTIQCQVDSQVTMMFWYRQQPGQSLTLIATANQGSEATYESGFVIDKFPISRPNLTFSTLTVSNMSPEDSSIYLCSGTGGMRETQYFGPGTRLLVL.

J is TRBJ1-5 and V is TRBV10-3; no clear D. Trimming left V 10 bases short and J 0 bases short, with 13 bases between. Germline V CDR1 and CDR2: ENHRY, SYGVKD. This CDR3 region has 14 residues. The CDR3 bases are TGTGCCACCCGAGGCGAGGGTAGCAATCAGCCCCAGCATTTT. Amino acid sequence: CATRGEGSNQPQHF.